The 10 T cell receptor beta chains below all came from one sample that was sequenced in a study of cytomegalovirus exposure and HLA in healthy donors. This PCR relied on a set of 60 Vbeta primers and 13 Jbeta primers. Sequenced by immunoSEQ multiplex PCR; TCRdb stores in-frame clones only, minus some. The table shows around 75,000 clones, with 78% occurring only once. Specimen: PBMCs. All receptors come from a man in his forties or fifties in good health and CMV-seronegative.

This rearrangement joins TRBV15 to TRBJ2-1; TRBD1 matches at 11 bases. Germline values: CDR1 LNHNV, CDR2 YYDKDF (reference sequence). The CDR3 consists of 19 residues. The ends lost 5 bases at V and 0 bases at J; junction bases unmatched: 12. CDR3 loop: CATSRTGGGILGSYNEQFF. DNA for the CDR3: TGTGCCACCAGCCGGACAGGGGGCGGAATTTTGGGCTCCTACAATGAGCAGTTCTTC.

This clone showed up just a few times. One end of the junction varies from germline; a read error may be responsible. CDR3 in DNA: TGTGCTAGCAGCTTCCTAGCGGGGACCTCTTACAATGAGCAGTTCTTC. Encoded protein: CASSFLAGTSYNEQFF. This chain links TRBV7-7 with TRBJ2-1; 9 positions agree with TRBD2. The CDR3 is 16 residues long. CDR1 SSHAT and CDR2 FNYEAQ come from the germline V gene (reference sequence).

As DNA, the CDR3 is TGTGCCAGCAGTTCCGGACAGCACTACGAGCAGTACTTC. Its translation is CASSSGQHYEQYF. The chain recombines TRBV28 with TRBJ2-7, with D perhaps matching TRBD1 (6 bases). V was clipped by 4 bases and J by 3 bases, with 10 bases between them. The CDR3 runs to 13 residues. In germline, CDR1 is MDHEN, CDR2 SYDVKM.

CDR3 loop: CASSLGRANSPLHF. The CDR3 region has the DNA TGCGCCAGCAGCCTGGGCAGGGCCAATTCACCCCTCCACTTT. The gene calls are TRBV4-1 and TRBJ1-6; possibly TRBD1 for D (5 bases). Trimming stripped 4 bases from V and 7 bases from J, with 11 bases between. Germline CDR1 reads MGHRA; CDR2 reads YSYEKL. The CDR3 sequence is 14 residues long.

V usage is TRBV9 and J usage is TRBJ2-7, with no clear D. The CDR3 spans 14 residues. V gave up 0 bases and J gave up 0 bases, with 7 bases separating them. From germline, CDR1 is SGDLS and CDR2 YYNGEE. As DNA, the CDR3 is TGTGCCAGCAGCGTAGACCACAGCTCCTACGAGCAGTACTTC. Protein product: CASSVDHSSYEQYF. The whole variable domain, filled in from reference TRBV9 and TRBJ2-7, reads DSGVTQTPKHLITATGQRVTLRCSPRSGDLSVYWYQQSLDQGLQFLIQYYNGEERAKGNILERFSAQQFPDLHSELNLSSLELGDSALYFCASSVDHSSYEQYFGPGTRLTVT.

The CDR3 loop reads CASRGVYEKLFF. The DNA for the CDR3 is TGTGCCAGCAGAGGGGTTTATGAAAAACTGTTTTTT. The chain has TRBV2 and TRBJ1-4; D may be TRBD1 (5 bases). In germline, CDR1 is SNHLY, CDR2 FYNNEI. The CDR3 extends over 12 amino acids. With 6 bases removed from V and 6 bases from J, the gap between germline ends came to 8 bases.

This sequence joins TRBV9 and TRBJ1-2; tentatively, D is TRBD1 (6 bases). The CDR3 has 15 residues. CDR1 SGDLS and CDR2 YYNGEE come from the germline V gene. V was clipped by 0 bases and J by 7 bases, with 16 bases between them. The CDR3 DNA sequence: TGTGCCAGCAGCGTAGACACCAGGGGTATAACTGGCTACACCTTC. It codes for CASSVDTRGITGYTF.

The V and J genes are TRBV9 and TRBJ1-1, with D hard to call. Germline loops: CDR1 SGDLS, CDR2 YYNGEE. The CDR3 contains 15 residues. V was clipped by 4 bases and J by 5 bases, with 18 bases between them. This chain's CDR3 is CASSPRGGVGTEAFF. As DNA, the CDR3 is TGTGCCAGCAGCCCCCGGGGAGGTGTGGGGACTGAAGCTTTCTTT. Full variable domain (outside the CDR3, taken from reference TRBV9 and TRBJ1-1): DSGVTQTPKHLITATGQRVTLRCSPRSGDLSVYWYQQSLDQGLQFLIQYYNGEERAKGNILERFSAQQFPDLHSELNLSSLELGDSALYFCASSPRGGVGTEAFFGQGTRLTVV.

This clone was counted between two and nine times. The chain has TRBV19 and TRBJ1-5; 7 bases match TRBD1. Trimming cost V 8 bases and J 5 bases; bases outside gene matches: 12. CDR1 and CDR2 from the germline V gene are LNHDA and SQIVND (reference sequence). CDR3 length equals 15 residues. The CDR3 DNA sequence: TGTGCCAGTGATACAGGGGCTTTATGGTATCAGCCCCAGCATTTT. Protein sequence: CASDTGALWYQPQHF.

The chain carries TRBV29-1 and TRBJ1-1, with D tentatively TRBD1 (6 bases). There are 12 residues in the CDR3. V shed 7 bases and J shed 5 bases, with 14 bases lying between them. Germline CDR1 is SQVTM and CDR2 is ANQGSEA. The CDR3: CSAVQGETEAFF. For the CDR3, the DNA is TGCAGCGCGGTACAGGGTGAAACTGAAGCTTTCTTT.